This passage covers 21 T cell receptor beta chains from one sample sequenced in a study of cytomegalovirus exposure and HLA in healthy donors. PCR amplification relied on 60 Vbeta primers (plus 13 Jbeta primers). TCRdb's copy holds only in-frame clones and misses some; the assay was immunoSEQ multiplex PCR. The sample includes 150,000 to 200,000 clones, about 88% of them seen just once. The specimen sequenced was PBMCs. Every receptor here comes from a woman between 18 and 30 years old in good health and CMV-seronegative.

The chain joins TRBV6-1 to TRBJ2-7; TRBD1 is a possible D gene (5 bases). The CDR3 consists of 15 residues. Germline V CDR1 and CDR2: MNHNS, SASEGT. V was pared by 3 bases and J by 2 bases, with 14 bases between. For the CDR3, the DNA is TGTGCCAGCAGTGATCGGAAACAGGCCACCTACGAGCAGTACTTC. The encoded protein is CASSDRKQATYEQYF.

V is TRBV5-1 and J is TRBJ2-7; 12 bases align to TRBD2. V shed 5 bases, J shed 7 bases, and the junction held 16 bases outside the gene matches. Germline V gene lookup returns CDR1 SGHRS and CDR2 YFSETQ. CDR3 length: 17 residues. The CDR3 loop is CASRPEPTSGRLGEQYF. CDR3 nucleotide sequence: TGCGCCAGCAGGCCCGAACCTACTAGCGGGAGGCTAGGGGAGCAGTACTTC.

The chain recombines TRBV18 with TRBJ2-1; the match to TRBD2 covers 8 bases. V lost 2 bases and J lost 6; bases outside the gene matches: 9. CDR1 and CDR2 (germline): KGHSH, LQKENI. This CDR3 has 16 amino acids. CDR3 sequence: CASSPAGQRGINEQFF. CDR3 sequence (DNA): TGTGCCAGCTCACCAGCTGGTCAGCGGGGGATCAATGAGCAGTTCTTC.

The J gene is TRBJ1-2, the V gene TRBV30, with 8 nucleotides matching TRBD1. The length of the CDR3 is 14 residues. Germline V gene lookup returns CDR1 GTSNPN and CDR2 SVGIG (reference sequence). V lost 0 bases and J lost 4; bases outside the gene matches: 4. The CDR3 DNA follows: TGTGCCTGGAGTGTTCAGGGGGCAGGCTATGGCTACACCTTC. Amino acids: CAWSVQGAGYGYTF.

V and J are TRBV2 and TRBJ1-2; 9 bases agree with TRBD1. CDR3 length: 12 residues. V lost 5 bases and J lost 8; bases outside the gene matches: 3. The germline V gene has CDR1 SNHLY and CDR2 FYNNEI. Written as DNA, the CDR3 is TGTGCCAGCAGTATGGACAGGGGCGGCTACACCTTC. Its protein is CASSMDRGGYTF.

The genes are TRBV5-4 and TRBJ2-5; 15 bases agree with TRBD2. The CDR3 runs 17 residues. The V gene end was trimmed by 3 bases and the J gene end by 0 bases; junction bases not matched to a gene: 3. CDR1 and CDR2 from the germline V gene are SGHNT and YYREEE (reference sequence). The CDR3 DNA follows: TGTGCCAGCAGCTCCGGGACTAGCGGGGGGAACCAAGAGACCCAGTACTTC. This codes for CASSSGTSGGNQETQYF.

The CDR3 loop is CASSSGRQGRNTGELFF. The CDR3 DNA sequence: TGCGCCAGCAGCTCAGGCCGACAGGGGAGGAACACCGGGGAGCTGTTTTTT. V and J are TRBV5-1 and TRBJ2-2, with 8 bases lining up with TRBD1. V shed 3 bases and J 1 base; nucleotides not matched to a gene: 8. The CDR3 extends over 17 amino acids. From germline, CDR1 is SGHRS and CDR2 YFSETQ.

With respect to this clone: Other DNA sequences in the same sample also yield this CDR3. This chain connects TRBV29-1 to TRBJ2-7, with D perhaps matching TRBD1 (6 bases). Per the germline V gene, CDR1 is SQVTM and CDR2 is ANQGSEA. V lost 6 bases and J 0 bases, leaving 15 bases between the germline ends. The CDR3 has 14 residues. CDR3 DNA sequence: TGCAGCGTAGTCCCGGGACATAGCTCCTACGAGCAGTACTTC. It yields the protein CSVVPGHSSYEQYF.

CDR3 in amino acids: CASSLDLGNTEAFF. In DNA, the CDR3 is TGTGCCAGCAGTTTAGATCTCGGGAACACTGAAGCTTTCTTT. The V gene is TRBV28, the J gene TRBJ1-1; D ambiguous. Trimming shortened V by 2 bases and J by 1 base, and 8 bases separated the two germline ends. Germline V CDR1 and CDR2: MDHEN, SYDVKM. CDR3 length: 14 amino acids.

This chain links TRBV9 with TRBJ1-1; D is possibly TRBD1 (5 bases). V shed 0 bases and J shed 5 bases, with 5 bases lying between them. There are 12 residues in the CDR3. Germline-derived CDR1 and CDR2 are SGDLS and YYNGEE. Here the CDR3 DNA reads TGTGCCAGCAGCGTAGCAGGGACTGAAGCTTTCTTT. Its protein product is CASSVAGTEAFF.

A word on this clone: At one boundary the junction diverges from the germline segment, which might be a read error. This sequence joins TRBV7-9 and TRBJ1-2; TRBD1 matches at 7 bases. The germline gives CDR1 SEHNR, CDR2 FQNEAQ (reference sequence). This CDR3 has 15 residues. In DNA, the CDR3 is TGTTCCAGCAGCTTAGATCCCCAGGGGGAGTATGGCTACACCTTC. Its protein is CSSSLDPQGEYGYTF.

This chain uses TRBV6-1 with TRBJ1-2; D remains unclear. CDR1 MNHNS and CDR2 SASEGT come from the germline V gene. The CDR3 spans 14 residues. With 3 bases removed from V and 4 bases from J, the gap between germline ends came to 12 bases. CDR3 nucleotides: TGTGCCAGCAGTGAGCAGGAGGGCCCCTATGGCTACACCTTC. Translated: CASSEQEGPYGYTF.

The chain combines TRBV4-3 with TRBJ2-1, with 7 bases lining up with TRBD2. The CDR3 totals 17 residues. Per germline, CDR1 LGHNA and CDR2 YSLEER. Trimming took 6 bases from V and 1 from J; bases not matched to a gene: 12. For the CDR3, the DNA is TGCGCCAGCAGTCCCGGTGCGGGGGAAGGGTCCTACAATGAGCAGTTCTTC. Encoded protein: CASSPGAGEGSYNEQFF.

This clone was counted once. The sample has other DNA sequences that encode this CDR3 too. V gene TRBV19 combines with J gene TRBJ1-2; D is unresolved. This CDR3 contains 13 residues. CDR1 and CDR2 from the germline V gene are LNHDA and SQIVND (reference sequence). With 1 base removed from V and 3 bases from J, the gap between germline ends came to 6 bases. CDR3 bases: TGTGCCAGTAGTATAGGTACAGACTATGGCTACACCTTC. Its translation is CASSIGTDYGYTF. The variable domain in full, with the rest retrieved from reference TRBV19 and TRBJ1-2, is DGGITQSPKYLFRKEGQNVTLSCEQNLNHDAMYWYRQDPGQGLRLIYYSQIVNDFQKGDIAEGYSVSREKKESFPLTVTSAQKNPTAFYLCASSIGTDYGYTFGSGTRLTVV.

The CDR3 region has the DNA TGTGCCAGCGAGAACAGGGGCATGAACACTGAAGCTTTCTTT. It codes for CASENRGMNTEAFF. The chain is built from TRBV19 and TRBJ1-1, with TRBD1 matching over 7 bases. The CDR3 sequence is 14 residues long. Germline loops: CDR1 LNHDA, CDR2 SQIVND (reference sequence). V was clipped by 9 bases and J by 0 bases; unmatched bases: 7.

This clone was observed once. This chain joins TRBV30 and TRBJ2-4, with 8 bases matching TRBD1. The V gene end was trimmed by 4 bases and the J gene end by 8 bases; junction bases not matched to a gene: 10. Germline V gene sequence: CDR1 GTSNPN, CDR2 SVGIG (reference sequence). The CDR3 has 14 residues. CDR3 sequence reads: CAWNLGQGLDIQYF. The CDR3 nucleotides read TGTGCCTGGAACCTAGGACAGGGCTTGGACATTCAGTACTTC.

The chain has TRBV6-5 and TRBJ2-1; 9 nucleotides align to TRBD2. This CDR3 is built from 15 residues. J was trimmed by 8 bases and V by 0 bases; bases with no gene match: 5. Germline V gene data show CDR1 as MNHEY and CDR2 as SVGAGI. In nucleotides, the CDR3 is TGTGCCAGCAGTTACTCTAGCGGGAGTTTCGATGAGCAGTTCTTC. The encoded protein is CASSYSSGSFDEQFF.

The chain employs TRBV7-9 and TRBJ2-5; 15 bases fit TRBD2. V was clipped by 4 bases and J by 2 bases; unmatched bases: 2. The CDR3 loop spans 16 amino acids. Germline assignment: CDR1 SEHNR and CDR2 FQNEAQ (reference sequence). The CDR3 DNA reads TGTGCCAGCAGCTCAGGACTAGCGGGGGGGCAAGAGACCCAGTACTTC. Its translation: CASSSGLAGGQETQYF.

This chain connects TRBV6-1 to TRBJ1-6; possibly TRBD1 for D (6 bases). The CDR3 totals 14 residues. The germline V and J ends were trimmed by 8 bases and 9 bases, with 17 bases remaining between them. Germline V gene lookup returns CDR1 MNHNS and CDR2 SASEGT. The CDR3 nucleotides read TGTGCCAGCGGAGGGGGGAGGGCTGGTTCACCCCTCCACTTT. This gives the protein CASGGGRAGSPLHF.

The rearrangement uses TRBV28 and TRBJ1-1, with 10 bases fitting TRBD1. V lost 7 bases, J lost 11 bases, and 4 bases stayed unmatched. The length of the CDR3 is 11 residues. Germline V CDR1 and CDR2: MDHEN, SYDVKM. The CDR3 DNA is TGTGCCAGCAACGGGGGACAGGGGGCTTTCTTT. It codes for CASNGGQGAFF.

The chain links TRBV6-5 to TRBJ1-2; 7 bases map to TRBD1. The CDR3 consists of 13 residues. Germline CDR1 reads MNHEY; CDR2 reads SVGAGI. The V segment lost 4 bases and the J segment 4 bases; nucleotides outside the gene matches: 3. CDR3 protein: CASSSRDSYGYTF. In DNA, the CDR3 is TGTGCCAGCAGTTCCCGGGACAGCTATGGCTACACCTTC.